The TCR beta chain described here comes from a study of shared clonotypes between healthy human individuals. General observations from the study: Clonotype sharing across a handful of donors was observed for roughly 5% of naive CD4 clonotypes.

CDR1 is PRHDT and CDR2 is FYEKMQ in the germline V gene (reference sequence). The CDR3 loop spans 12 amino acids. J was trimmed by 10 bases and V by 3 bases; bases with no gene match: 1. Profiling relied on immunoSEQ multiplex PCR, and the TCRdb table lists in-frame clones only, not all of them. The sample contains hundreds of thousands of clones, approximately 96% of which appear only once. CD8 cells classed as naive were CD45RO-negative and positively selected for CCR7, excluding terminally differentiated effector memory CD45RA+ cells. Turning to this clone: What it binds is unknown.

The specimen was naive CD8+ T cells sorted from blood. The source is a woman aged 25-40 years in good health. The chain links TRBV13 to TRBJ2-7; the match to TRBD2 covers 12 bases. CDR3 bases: TGTGCCAGCAGCTTCGGACTAGCGGGACAGTACTTC. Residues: CASSFGLAGQYF.